This T cell receptor (beta chain) was recorded in a study of blood T cell repertoires in COVID-19. The CDR3 sequence is 15 residues long. CDR1 and CDR2 from the germline V gene are MNHEY and SVGEGT. Deletions cut 4 bases from V and 5 bases from J, with 17 bases between. The data were produced by immunoSEQ multiplex PCR, yet TCRdb's version contains in-frame clones alone and is incomplete. The table has approximately 120,000 clones, nearly 90% seen once; the top ten hold 1.2%. V usage is TRBV6-2 or TRBV6-3 and J usage is TRBJ1-1; the D gene is possibly TRBD1 (5 bases). This receptor was identified in a woman at least 80 years old with acute or convalescent COVID-19. Sequenced sample: peripheral blood. CDR3 residues: CASSLGRIPQTEAFF. The CDR3 coding sequence is TGTGCCAGCAGTTTGGGGCGCATACCCCAGACTGAAGCTTTCTTT.